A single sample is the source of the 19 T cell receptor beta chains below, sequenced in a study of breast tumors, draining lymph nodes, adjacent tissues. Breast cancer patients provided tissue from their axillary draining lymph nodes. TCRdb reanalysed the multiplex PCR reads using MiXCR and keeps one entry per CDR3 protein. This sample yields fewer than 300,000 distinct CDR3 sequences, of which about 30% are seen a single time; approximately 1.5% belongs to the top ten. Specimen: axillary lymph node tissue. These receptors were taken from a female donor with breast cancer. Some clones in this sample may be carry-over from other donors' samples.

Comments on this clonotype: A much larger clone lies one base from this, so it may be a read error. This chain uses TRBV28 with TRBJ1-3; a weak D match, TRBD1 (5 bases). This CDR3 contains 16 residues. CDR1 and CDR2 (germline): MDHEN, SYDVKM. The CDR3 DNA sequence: TGTGCCAGCAGTTTATTAGGCAGGGTGGCTGGAGACACCATATATTTT. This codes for CASSLLGRVAGDTIYF.

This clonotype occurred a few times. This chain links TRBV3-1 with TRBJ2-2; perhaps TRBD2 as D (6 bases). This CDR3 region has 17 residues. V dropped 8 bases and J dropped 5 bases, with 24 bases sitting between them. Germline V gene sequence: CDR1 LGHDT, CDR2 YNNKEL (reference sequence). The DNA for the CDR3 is TGTGCCAGCTGGGTAGCGGAGCCGCAACCTGGGACCGGGGAGCTGTTTTTT. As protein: CASWVAEPQPGTGELFF.

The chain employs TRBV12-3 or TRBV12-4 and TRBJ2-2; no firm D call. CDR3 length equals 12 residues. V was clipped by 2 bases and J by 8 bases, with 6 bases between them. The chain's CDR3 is CASSLLKGELFF. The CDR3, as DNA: TGTGCCAGCAGTTTACTAAAGGGGGAGCTGTTTTTT.

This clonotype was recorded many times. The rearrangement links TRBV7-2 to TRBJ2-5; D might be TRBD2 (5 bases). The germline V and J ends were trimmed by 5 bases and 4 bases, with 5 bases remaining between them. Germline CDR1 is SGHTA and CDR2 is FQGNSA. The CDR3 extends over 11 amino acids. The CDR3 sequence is CASSEGETQYF. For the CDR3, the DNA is TGTGCCAGCAGCGAGGGAGAGACCCAGTACTTC.

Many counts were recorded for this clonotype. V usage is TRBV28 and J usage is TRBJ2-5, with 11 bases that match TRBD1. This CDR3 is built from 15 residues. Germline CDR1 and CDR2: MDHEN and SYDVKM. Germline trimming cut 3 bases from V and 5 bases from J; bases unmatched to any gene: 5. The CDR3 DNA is TGTGCCAGCAGTTTTTGGACAGGGGGCGCGGAGACCCAGTACTTC. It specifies CASSFWTGGAETQYF.

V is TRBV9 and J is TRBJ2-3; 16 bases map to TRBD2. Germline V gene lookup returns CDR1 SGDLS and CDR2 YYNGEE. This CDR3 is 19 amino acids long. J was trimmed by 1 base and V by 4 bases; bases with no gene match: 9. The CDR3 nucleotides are TGTGCCAGCAGCTCCCAGGGACTAGCGGGAGGGCCGGGCACAGATACGCAGTATTTT. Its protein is CASSSQGLAGGPGTDTQYF.

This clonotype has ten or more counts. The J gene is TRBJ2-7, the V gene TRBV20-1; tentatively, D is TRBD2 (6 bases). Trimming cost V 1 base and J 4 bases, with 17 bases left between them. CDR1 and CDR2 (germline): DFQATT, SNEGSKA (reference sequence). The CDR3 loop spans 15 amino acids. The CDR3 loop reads CSARGDTGEGYEQYF. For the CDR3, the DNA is TGCAGTGCTAGAGGTGACACGGGAGAGGGGTACGAGCAGTACTTC.

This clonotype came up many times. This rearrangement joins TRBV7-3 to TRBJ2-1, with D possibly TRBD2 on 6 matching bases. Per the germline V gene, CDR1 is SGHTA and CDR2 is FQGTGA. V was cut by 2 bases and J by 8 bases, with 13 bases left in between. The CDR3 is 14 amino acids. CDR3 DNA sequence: TGTGCCAGCAGCTTAGATCGGGAGACCCATGAGCAGTTCTTC. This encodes CASSLDRETHEQFF. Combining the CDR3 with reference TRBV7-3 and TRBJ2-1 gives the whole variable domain GAGVSQTPSNKVTEKGKYVELRCDPISGHTALYWYRQSLGQGPEFLIYFQGTGAADDSGLPNDRFFAVRPEGSVSTLKIQRTERGDSAVYLCASSLDRETHEQFFGPGTRLTVL.

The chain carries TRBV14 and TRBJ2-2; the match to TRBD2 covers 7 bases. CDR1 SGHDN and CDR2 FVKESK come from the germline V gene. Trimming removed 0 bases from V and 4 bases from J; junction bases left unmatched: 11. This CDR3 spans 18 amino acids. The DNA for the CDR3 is TGTGCCAGCAGCCAAGAAATCGGGAATAGCGGGCTCACCGGGGAGCTGTTTTTT. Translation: CASSQEIGNSGLTGELFF.

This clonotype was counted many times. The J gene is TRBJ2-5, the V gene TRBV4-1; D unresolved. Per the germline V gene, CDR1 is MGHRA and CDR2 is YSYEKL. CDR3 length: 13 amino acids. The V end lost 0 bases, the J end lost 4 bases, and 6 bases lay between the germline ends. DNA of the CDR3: TGCGCCAGCAGCCAAGATCGGACAGAGACCCAGTACTTC. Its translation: CASSQDRTETQYF.

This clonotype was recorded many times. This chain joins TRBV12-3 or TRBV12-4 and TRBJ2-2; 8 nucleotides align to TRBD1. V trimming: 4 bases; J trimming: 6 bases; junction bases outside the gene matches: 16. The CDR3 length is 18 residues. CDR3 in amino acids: CASSYVGTGLIGAGELFF. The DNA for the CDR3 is TGTGCCAGCAGTTATGTAGGGACAGGTCTGATCGGGGCCGGGGAGCTGTTTTTT.

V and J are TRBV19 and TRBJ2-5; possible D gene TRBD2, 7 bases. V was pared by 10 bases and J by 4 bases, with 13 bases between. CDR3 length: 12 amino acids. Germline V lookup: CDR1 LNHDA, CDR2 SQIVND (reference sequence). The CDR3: CATRGGVETQYF. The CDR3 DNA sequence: TGTGCCACCAGGGGAGGGGTAGAGACCCAGTACTTC.

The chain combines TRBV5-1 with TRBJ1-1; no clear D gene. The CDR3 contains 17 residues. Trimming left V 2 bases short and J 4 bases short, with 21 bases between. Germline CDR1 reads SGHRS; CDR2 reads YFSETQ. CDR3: CASSLARGLSGGTEAFF. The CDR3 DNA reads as TGCGCCAGCAGCTTAGCACGAGGACTCTCGGGAGGCACTGAAGCTTTCTTT.

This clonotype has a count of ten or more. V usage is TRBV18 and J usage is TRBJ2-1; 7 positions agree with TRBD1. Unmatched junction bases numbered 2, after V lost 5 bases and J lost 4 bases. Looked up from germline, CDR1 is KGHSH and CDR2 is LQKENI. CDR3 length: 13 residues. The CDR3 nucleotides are TGTGCCAGCTCAAGGACAGGTTACAATGAGCAGTTCTTC. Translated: CASSRTGYNEQFF.

The DNA of the CDR3 is TGTGCCAGCAGCTTGATGGACAGTAATGAAAAACTGTTTTTT. Translating gives CASSLMDSNEKLFF. The chain combines TRBV5-5 with TRBJ1-4; D is possibly TRBD1 (6 bases). The germline gives CDR1 SGHKS, CDR2 YYEKEE (reference sequence). V lost 1 base and J lost 4, with 8 bases in between. This CDR3 has 14 amino acids.

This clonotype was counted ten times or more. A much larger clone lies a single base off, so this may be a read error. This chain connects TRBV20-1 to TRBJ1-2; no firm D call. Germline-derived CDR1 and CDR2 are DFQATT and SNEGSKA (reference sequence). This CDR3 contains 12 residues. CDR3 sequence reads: CSARDGRDGSTF. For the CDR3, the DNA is TGCAGTGCTAGAGATGGGAGGGATGGCTCCACCTTC.

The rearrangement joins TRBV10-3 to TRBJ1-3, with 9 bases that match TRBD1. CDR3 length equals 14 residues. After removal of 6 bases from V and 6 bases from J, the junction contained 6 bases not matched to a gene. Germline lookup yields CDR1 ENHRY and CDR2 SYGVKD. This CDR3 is CAIRGQGNANTIYF. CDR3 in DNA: TGTGCCATCAGGGGACAGGGTAATGCAAACACCATATATTTT.

The CDR3 DNA follows: TGTGCCAGCAGCTCCGCCGGGAGAGGGACCCAGTACTTC. Its translation: CASSSAGRGTQYF. This chain links TRBV12-3 or TRBV12-4 with TRBJ2-5; TRBD2 is a possible D gene (6 bases). The CDR3 totals 13 residues. V was pared by 6 bases and J by 7 bases, with 15 bases between.

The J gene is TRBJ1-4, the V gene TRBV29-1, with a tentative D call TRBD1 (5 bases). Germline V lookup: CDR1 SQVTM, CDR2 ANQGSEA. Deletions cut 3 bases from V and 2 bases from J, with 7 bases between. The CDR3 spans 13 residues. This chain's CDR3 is CSVDKGTNEKLFF. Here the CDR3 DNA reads TGCAGCGTTGATAAGGGGACTAATGAAAAACTGTTTTTT.